The 31 T cell receptor beta chains listed next were all sequenced from one sample in a study of blood T cell repertoires in COVID-19 (dated by TCRdb to between 2020 and 2021). Libraries were made using the immunoSEQ multiplex PCR assay. TCRdb stores this immuneACCESS table with in-frame sequences only. Part of the clones is absent; in the studies checked, under half of the shortfall reflects unresolved V genes, and no reason is known for the rest. Present in this sample are about 100,000 clones, 88% of which were seen just once. About 6% of the sample comes from the top ten. Sequenced input: peripheral blood. The receptors shown here come from a woman aged 55-69 years with acute or convalescent COVID-19.

The genes are TRBV4-1 and TRBJ1-6; 7 nucleotides match TRBD1. Germline values: CDR1 MGHRA, CDR2 YSYEKL. CDR3 length equals 15 residues. V dropped 0 bases and J dropped 8; count of bases not matched to a gene: 4. DNA for the CDR3: TGCGCCAGCAGCCAAGAGGCAGGGGGATATTCACCCCTCCACTTT. Its translation is CASSQEAGGYSPLHF.

The V and J genes are TRBV5-1 and TRBJ2-1; 9 bases agree with TRBD2. The germline CDR1 and CDR2 sequences are SGHRS and YFSETQ. V lost 4 bases, J lost 1 base, and 3 bases stayed unmatched. CDR3 length: 15 residues. As DNA, the CDR3 is TGCGCCAGCAGCGGTCTAGCGGGGTCCTACAATGAGCAGTTCTTC. Amino acid sequence: CASSGLAGSYNEQFF.

This CDR3 reads CASRGARRHTDTQYF. In DNA, the CDR3 is TGTGCCAGCAGGGGGGCCCGACGGCACACAGATACGCAGTATTTT. This chain links TRBV5-6 with TRBJ2-3, with a possible D match to TRBD1 (6 bases). From germline, CDR1 is SGHDT and CDR2 YYEEEE. Trimming shortened V by 5 bases and J by 2 bases, and 15 bases separated the two germline ends. The CDR3 is made up of 15 amino acids.

CDR3 bases: TGTGCCAGCAGACGACTCTATGAGCAGTTCTTC. Translated: CASRRLYEQFF. V usage is TRBV25-1 and J usage is TRBJ2-1; no firm D call. This CDR3 has 11 amino acids. CDR1 is MGHDK and CDR2 is SYGVNS in the germline V gene. Trimming shortened V by 6 bases and J by 8 bases, and 8 bases separated the two germline ends.

The chain employs TRBV11-2 and TRBJ1-1, with a weak D call TRBD1 (6 bases). Looked up from germline, CDR1 is SGHAT and CDR2 is FQNNGV. The CDR3 length is 13 residues. V was pared by 1 base and J by 6 bases, with 9 bases between. CDR3 residues: CASSLVGGPEAFF. The CDR3, as DNA: TGTGCCAGCAGCTTAGTAGGGGGACCTGAAGCTTTCTTT.

This chain connects TRBV2 to TRBJ2-3, with D maybe TRBD1 (6 bases). CDR3 size: 16 residues. The germline CDR1 and CDR2 sequences are SNHLY and FYNNEI. Trimming took off 4 bases at V and 1 base at J, with 15 bases between the two ends. CDR3 protein: CASSGATGLGTDTQYF. DNA for the CDR3: TGTGCCAGCAGTGGGGCGACAGGATTAGGCACAGATACGCAGTATTTT.

The chain employs TRBV10-2 and TRBJ1-1, with D tentatively TRBD1 (6 bases). There are 10 residues in the CDR3. CDR1 WSHSY and CDR2 SAAADI come from the germline V gene. Trimming shortened V by 5 bases and J by 8 bases, and 6 bases separated the two germline ends. The CDR3 sequence is CASSQGEAFF. The CDR3 bases are TGCGCCAGCAGTCAGGGGGAAGCTTTCTTT.

The rearrangement links TRBV9 to TRBJ1-1; D perhaps matches TRBD1 (5 bases). CDR3 length equals 14 residues. With 0 bases removed from V and 10 bases from J, the gap between germline ends came to 16 bases. Germline V gene data show CDR1 as SGDLS and CDR2 as YYNGEE. This CDR3 is CASSVVPQAGPAFF. DNA for the CDR3: TGTGCCAGCAGCGTAGTCCCCCAGGCGGGACCAGCTTTCTTT.

This sequence joins TRBV2 and TRBJ1-1, with D maybe TRBD1 (5 bases). Trimming shortened V by 6 bases and J by 3 bases, and 14 bases separated the two germline ends. This CDR3 contains 14 residues. The germline gives CDR1 SNHLY, CDR2 FYNNEI. Here the CDR3 reads CASRVYGGHTEAFF. The CDR3 coding sequence is TGTGCCAGCAGGGTATACGGGGGTCACACTGAAGCTTTCTTT.

The rearrangement joins TRBV24-1 to TRBJ2-1; 8 bases are a match to TRBD1. V was pared by 8 bases and J by 4 bases, with 3 bases of the junction left unmatched. This CDR3 spans 13 amino acids. Germline V gene lookup returns CDR1 KGHDR and CDR2 SFDVKD. CDR3 nucleotide sequence: TGTGCCACCACAGGGGGCTCTTACAATGAGCAGTTCTTC. Translation gives CATTGGSYNEQFF.

The J gene is TRBJ2-3, the V gene TRBV5-1; D is uncertain. CDR1 and CDR2 from the germline V gene are SGHRS and YFSETQ. This CDR3 has 15 amino acids. V shed 2 bases and J shed 0 bases, with 10 bases lying between them. The CDR3 loop reads CASSLTPLSTDTQYF. The CDR3 region has the DNA TGCGCCAGCAGCTTAACTCCGCTTAGCACAGATACGCAGTATTTT.

V is TRBV19 and J is TRBJ2-1; TRBD1 agrees at 7 bases. J lost 3 bases, V lost 8 bases, and 7 bases had no gene match. The CDR3 length is 14 residues. Germline-derived CDR1 and CDR2 are LNHDA and SQIVND (reference sequence). CDR3: CASSETGSYNEQFF. DNA of the CDR3: TGTGCCAGTTCTGAGACAGGGAGCTACAATGAGCAGTTCTTC.

The chain uses TRBV5-4 and TRBJ2-1, with 8 bases lining up with TRBD1. The trim removed 5 bases at V and 7 bases at J, leaving 5 bases unmatched. CDR3 length: 13 residues. Germline values: CDR1 SGHNT, CDR2 YYREEE (reference sequence). For the CDR3, the DNA is TGTGCCAGCAGACAGGACAGGGTTAATGAGCAGTTCTTC. Protein product: CASRQDRVNEQFF.

The rearrangement links TRBV19 to TRBJ1-5; the D gene is possibly TRBD1 (6 bases). The CDR3 consists of 14 residues. In germline, CDR1 is LNHDA, CDR2 SQIVND (reference sequence). Trimming shortened V by 4 bases and J by 2 bases, and 9 bases separated the two germline ends. The CDR3 loop reads CASSTAGGNQPQHF. In DNA, the CDR3 is TGTGCCAGTAGTACCGCAGGGGGCAATCAGCCCCAGCATTTT.

The J gene is TRBJ1-3, the V gene TRBV6-5, with D possibly TRBD1 on 6 matching bases. CDR1 MNHEY and CDR2 SVGAGI come from the germline V gene. The CDR3 is made up of 14 amino acids. The ends were cut back, 4 bases at V and 11 bases at J, with 18 bases in the middle. As DNA, the CDR3 is TGTGCCAGCAGTTCCATCCAGGGGATGACTGCCATATATTTT. Translating it yields CASSSIQGMTAIYF.

This clone turned up a few times. The chain has TRBV29-1 and TRBJ1-1, with D possibly matching TRBD1 (5 bases). The germline gives CDR1 SQVTM, CDR2 ANQGSEA. V lost 3 bases and J lost 5, with 10 bases in between. The CDR3 sequence is 12 residues long. CDR3 sequence (DNA): TGCAGCGTTGATCCCCAGGGAACTGAAGCTTTCTTT. It is translated as CSVDPQGTEAFF.

The rearrangement uses TRBV19 and TRBJ1-5; D perhaps matches TRBD1 (6 bases). Germline CDR1 LNHDA, CDR2 SQIVND (reference sequence). The CDR3 is 13 residues long. Deletions cut 5 bases from V and 4 bases from J, with 9 bases between. CDR3 region: CASSRTENQPQHF. DNA for the CDR3: TGTGCCAGTAGTCGGACAGAAAATCAGCCCCAGCATTTT.

This clone was counted a few times. V gene TRBV5-1 combines with J gene TRBJ2-2; possible D gene TRBD2, 5 bases. V lost 7 bases to trimming and J lost 1 base, with 8 bases between them. Germline-derived CDR1 and CDR2 are SGHRS and YFSETQ. The length of the CDR3 is 13 residues. The CDR3 nucleotides read TGCGCCAGCCTCGGACTGAACACCGGGGAGCTGTTTTTT. Translated, it gives CASLGLNTGELFF.

This clone was seen a handful of times. The rearrangement joins TRBV6-5 to TRBJ1-2; no reliable D call. Germline CDR1 reads MNHEY; CDR2 reads SVGAGI. The germline V and J ends were trimmed by 2 bases and 8 bases, with 9 bases remaining between them. The CDR3 runs to 12 residues. CDR3 DNA: TGTGCCAGCAGTTACGCGGATAACGGCTACACCTTC. This sequence encodes CASSYADNGYTF.

The V call is TRBV11-2, the J call TRBJ2-2; 8 bases are a match to TRBD2. The CDR3 extends over 15 amino acids. Germline values: CDR1 SGHAT, CDR2 FQNNGV. Trimming took 2 bases from V and 2 from J; bases not matched to a gene: 1. In DNA form, the CDR3 reads TGTGCCAGCAGCTTAACTAGCGGCAACACCGGGGAGCTGTTTTTT. Translation gives CASSLTSGNTGELFF.

The sample holds one count of this clone. The J gene is TRBJ2-2, the V gene TRBV6-6; 7 bases fit TRBD2. The germline V gene has CDR1 MNHNY and CDR2 SVGAGI (reference sequence). The V and J ends lost 5 bases and 2 bases, in that order; junction bases with no gene match: 11. The CDR3 loop spans 17 amino acids. CDR3 coding DNA: TGTGCCAGCAGTCCACCCCTCCCAGCGGGAAACACCGGGGAGCTGTTTTTT. It yields the protein CASSPPLPAGNTGELFF.

This sequence joins TRBV5-4 and TRBJ1-2; 8 bases map to TRBD1. Germline V gene sequence: CDR1 SGHNT, CDR2 YYREEE (reference sequence). V shed 0 bases and J 10 bases; nucleotides not matched to a gene: 8. The CDR3 spans 14 residues. CDR3 loop: CASSLGGQGIAYTF. The CDR3 coding sequence is TGTGCCAGCAGCTTGGGCGGACAGGGCATAGCCTACACCTTC.

The genes are TRBV6-5 and TRBJ2-7, with 9 bases aligning to TRBD2. The CDR3 loop spans 14 amino acids. The trim removed 5 bases at V and 5 bases at J, leaving 7 bases unmatched. Germline-derived CDR1 and CDR2 are MNHEY and SVGAGI. The CDR3 nucleotides read TGTGCCAGCAGTCACGTAGCGGGAGATAACGAGCAGTACGTC. Encoded protein: CASSHVAGDNEQYV.

The gene calls are TRBV19 and TRBJ1-5, with 7 bases fitting TRBD1. Germline lookup yields CDR1 LNHDA and CDR2 SQIVND (reference sequence). This CDR3 spans 12 amino acids. The V and J ends lost 8 bases and 9 bases, in that order; junction bases with no gene match: 7. The CDR3 region has the DNA TGTGCCAGTCAGGGGGTGCTTTTGCCCCAGCATTTT. The encoded protein is CASQGVLLPQHF. The full variable domain, its missing parts supplied by reference TRBV19 and TRBJ1-5, is DGGITQSPKYLFRKEGQNVTLSCEQNLNHDAMYWYRQDPGQGLRLIYYSQIVNDFQKGDIAEGYSVSREKKESFPLTVTSAQKNPTAFYLCASQGVLLPQHFGDGTRLSIL.

The chain links TRBV2 to TRBJ2-5; 8 positions match TRBD2. Germline V CDR1 and CDR2: SNHLY, FYNNEI. The CDR3 has 14 amino acids. V shed 8 bases, J shed 5 bases, and the junction held 10 bases outside the gene matches. CDR3 DNA: TGTGCCAGCGGCTTCAGCGGGAGCTACGAGACCCAGTACTTC. This translates into CASGFSGSYETQYF.

The chain uses TRBV5-1 and TRBJ1-3; 11 bases agree with TRBD1. This CDR3 is built from 14 residues. Germline trimming cut 0 bases from V and 9 bases from J; bases unmatched to any gene: 2. Germline loops: CDR1 SGHRS, CDR2 YFSETQ. The CDR3 reads CASSLEGTGGTIYF. The CDR3, as DNA: TGCGCCAGCAGCTTGGAGGGGACAGGGGGCACCATATATTTT.

V and J are TRBV18 and TRBJ1-5, with a tentative D call TRBD1 (5 bases). Per germline, CDR1 KGHSH and CDR2 LQKENI. This CDR3 is built from 16 residues. The ends were cut back, 0 bases at V and 0 bases at J, with 9 bases in the middle. DNA of the CDR3: TGTGCCAGCTCACCACCGGGACTGACTAGCAATCAGCCCCAGCATTTT. This gives the protein CASSPPGLTSNQPQHF.

The J gene is TRBJ2-3, the V gene TRBV6-4; 9 positions match TRBD2. Trimming removed 1 base from V and 2 bases from J; junction bases left unmatched: 13. The CDR3 spans 19 residues. Germline CDR1 MRHNA, CDR2 SNTAGT. CDR3 loop: CASSDLKEQAGGHTDTQYF. DNA for the CDR3: TGTGCCAGCAGTGACTTAAAGGAGCAAGCGGGAGGCCACACAGATACGCAGTATTTT.

This chain links TRBV5-1 with TRBJ1-5; no reliable D call. The germline V and J ends were trimmed by 3 bases and 4 bases, with 11 bases remaining between them. Germline V gives CDR1 SGHRS, CDR2 YFSETQ. The CDR3 length is 14 residues. The CDR3 region has the DNA TGCGCCAGCAGCTCTGACGGGGATAATCAGCCCCAGCATTTT. Amino acid sequence: CASSSDGDNQPQHF.

This clone was recorded once. J is TRBJ1-3 and V is TRBV5-6; D not certain. The CDR3 spans 13 residues. Trimming cost V 0 bases and J 8 bases, with 9 bases left between them. CDR1 and CDR2 (germline): SGHDT, YYEEEE. The CDR3, as DNA: TGTGCCAGCAGCTTGGTGCGGGGATACACCATATATTTT. It is translated as CASSLVRGYTIYF.

Comment on this clone: The sample has other DNA sequences that encode this CDR3 too. The gene calls are TRBV20-1 and TRBJ1-5; the D is unclear. The CDR3 covers 13 residues. Germline CDR1 DFQATT, CDR2 SNEGSKA (reference sequence). With 3 bases removed from V and 1 base from J, the gap between germline ends came to 7 bases. The CDR3 region has the DNA TGCAGTGCTAGTTCGGGGAGCAATCAGCCCCAGCATTTT. Protein sequence: CSASSGSNQPQHF.